Each of the 23 T cell receptor beta chains below was sequenced from the same sample in a study of cytomegalovirus exposure and HLA in healthy donors. It was with 60 Vbeta and 13 Jbeta primers that the PCR ran. Some clones are missing from TCRdb's copy, which holds only in-frame ones; the method was immunoSEQ multiplex PCR. The sample holds under 90,000 clones. The sequencing sample was made of PBMCs. Receptors were obtained from a man aged 45-65 years in good health and CMV-seropositive.

This chain uses TRBV19 with TRBJ2-1, with a possible D match to TRBD2 (6 bases). Trimming removed 3 bases at V and 4 bases at J, with 7 bases between. Germline CDR1 reads LNHDA; CDR2 reads SQIVND (reference sequence). This CDR3 is 13 amino acids long. In DNA form, the CDR3 reads TGTGCCAGTAGTATCGGGGGATACAATGAGCAGTTCTTC. This encodes CASSIGGYNEQFF.

The chain links TRBV5-6 to TRBJ1-2; D gene uncertain. Germline lookup yields CDR1 SGHDT and CDR2 YYEEEE. The CDR3 is 14 amino acids. V lost 4 bases, J lost 4 bases, and 14 bases lay in between. The CDR3 nucleotides read TGTGCCAGCAGCGTCACCCGAGTCGCCTATGGCTACACCTTC. Translated: CASSVTRVAYGYTF.

The chain is built from TRBV4-1 and TRBJ2-7, with D possibly being TRBD2 (5 bases). The CDR3 spans 13 residues. The V end was cut by 7 bases, the J end by 3 bases, with 13 bases between. Germline V CDR1 and CDR2: MGHRA, YSYEKL. CDR3 DNA sequence: TGCGCCAGCAACAGCGGTTCAGGCTACGAGCAGTACTTC. Its translation is CASNSGSGYEQYF.

The chain employs TRBV9 and TRBJ1-2; 12 bases fit TRBD1. CDR3 length: 15 residues. J gave up 7 bases and V 0 bases, and 4 bases lay outside the gene matches. Germline V lookup: CDR1 SGDLS, CDR2 YYNGEE. The CDR3 DNA follows: TGTGCCAGCAGCGTAGGAGGGGACAGGGGGCCTGGCTACACCTTC. Translated: CASSVGGDRGPGYTF.

CDR3 sequence (DNA): TGTGCCAGCAGCCCCGAAATAGGGGGCGTCACTGAAGCTTTCTTT. Protein: CASSPEIGGVTEAFF. The V and J genes are TRBV6-1 and TRBJ1-1, with TRBD1 matching 7 bases. V dropped 6 bases and J dropped 4; count of bases not matched to a gene: 11. Germline V gene data show CDR1 as MNHNS and CDR2 as SASEGT. The CDR3 extends over 15 amino acids.

The chain is built from TRBV29-1 and TRBJ1-2, with 7 bases identical to TRBD1. The CDR3 loop spans 13 amino acids. Looked up from germline, CDR1 is SQVTM and CDR2 is ANQGSEA. V gave up 4 bases and J gave up 3 bases; unmatched junction bases: 5. The CDR3 is CSVVKGAYYGYTF. As DNA, the CDR3 is TGCAGCGTTGTCAAGGGGGCCTACTATGGCTACACCTTC.

V and J are TRBV5-8 and TRBJ1-6; 7 bases line up with TRBD1. This CDR3 spans 17 amino acids. The V segment lost 5 bases and the J segment 0 bases; nucleotides outside the gene matches: 8. Germline V gene lookup returns CDR1 SGHTS and CDR2 YDEGEE. CDR3 sequence reads: CASSLTGVSSYNSPLHF. The CDR3 DNA reads TGTGCCAGCAGTCTTACAGGGGTTAGCTCCTATAATTCACCCCTCCACTTT. Filled out from reference TRBV5-8 and TRBJ1-6, the complete variable domain reads EAGVTQSPTHLIKTRGQQATLRCSPISGHTSVYWYQQALGLGLQFLLWYDEGEERNRGNFPPRFSGRQFPNYSSELNVNALELEDSALYLCASSLTGVSSYNSPLHFGNGTRLTVT.

The chain employs TRBV6-6 and TRBJ1-2; 12 bases map to TRBD1. Germline trimming cut 7 bases from V and 3 bases from J; bases unmatched to any gene: 9. Germline CDR1 is MNHNY and CDR2 is SVGAGI (reference sequence). The CDR3 runs 16 residues. The CDR3 sequence is CASTRDRGLIDYGYTF. CDR3 DNA sequence: TGTGCCAGCACCAGGGACAGGGGGCTAATAGACTATGGCTACACCTTC.

V usage is TRBV7-9 and J usage is TRBJ1-6; 8 bases align to TRBD1. Per the germline V gene, CDR1 is SEHNR and CDR2 is FQNEAQ (reference sequence). This CDR3 spans 17 amino acids. V dropped 3 bases and J dropped 1; count of bases not matched to a gene: 5. CDR3 residues: CASSLDRAVSYNSPLHF. CDR3 DNA: TGTGCCAGCAGCTTGGACAGGGCGGTATCCTATAATTCACCCCTCCACTTT.

The chain is built from TRBV7-9 and TRBJ2-5; 14 nucleotides line up with TRBD2. Germline-derived CDR1 and CDR2 are SEHNR and FQNEAQ (reference sequence). The CDR3 covers 16 residues. The V gene end was trimmed by 8 bases and the J gene end by 4 bases; junction bases not matched to a gene: 9. CDR3: CASETSGRDGGETQYF. The CDR3 DNA reads as TGTGCCAGCGAGACTAGCGGGAGGGATGGAGGAGAGACCCAGTACTTC.

The chain is built from TRBV27 and TRBJ2-1; TRBD2 matches 14 bases. Germline assignment: CDR1 MNHEY and CDR2 SMNVEV (reference sequence). Trimming took 5 bases from V and 7 from J; bases not matched to a gene: 7. The CDR3 spans 16 residues. Here the CDR3 reads CASSPFGTSGGNEQFF. CDR3 DNA: TGTGCCAGCAGTCCGTTCGGGACTAGCGGGGGAAATGAGCAGTTCTTC.

Concerning this clone itself: Other DNA variants within this sample encode the same CDR3. The chain uses TRBV5-1 and TRBJ1-1, with TRBD1 identical over 8 bases. Germline trimming cut 3 bases from V and 1 base from J; bases unmatched to any gene: 5. The CDR3 extends over 15 amino acids. CDR1 is SGHRS and CDR2 is YFSETQ in the germline V gene. CDR3 in DNA: TGCGCCAGCAGCTCCGGGACAGGAGGGAACACTGAAGCTTTCTTT. Amino acids: CASSSGTGGNTEAFF.

The chain joins TRBV7-6 to TRBJ1-1, with D possibly matching TRBD1 (6 bases). CDR1 SGHVS and CDR2 FNYEAQ come from the germline V gene. V lost 8 bases, J lost 1 base, and 11 bases lay in between. The CDR3 consists of 13 residues. CDR3 nucleotides: TGTGCCAGCTCCCAACAGGGGAACACTGAAGCTTTCTTT. It yields the protein CASSQQGNTEAFF.

CDR3 sequence (DNA): TGTGCCAGTATCACAGGAATCGAAGCTTTCTTT. The encoded protein is CASITGIEAFF. The rearrangement links TRBV6-1 to TRBJ1-1; D possibly corresponds to TRBD1 (5 bases). The V gene's germline CDR1 is MNHNS and CDR2 SASEGT. The CDR3 runs to 11 residues. Trimming removed 9 bases at V and 8 bases at J, with 13 bases between.

The chain couples TRBV7-9 to TRBJ1-1; 10 bases line up with TRBD1. Germline V gene data show CDR1 as SEHNR and CDR2 as FQNEAQ (reference sequence). V shed 5 bases and J 7 bases; nucleotides not matched to a gene: 10. The CDR3 is made up of 15 amino acids. CDR3 sequence: CASSLGNRDRGEAFF. The DNA for the CDR3 is TGTGCCAGCAGCCTGGGTAACCGGGACAGGGGTGAAGCTTTCTTT.

V and J are TRBV7-3 and TRBJ2-6, with D possibly matching TRBD1 (6 bases). The CDR3 spans 16 residues. In germline, CDR1 is SGHTA, CDR2 FQGTGA. The V gene lost 5 bases and the J gene lost 0 bases, with 11 bases spanning the gap. CDR3 protein: CASSLQGSSGANVLTF. The CDR3 DNA reads as TGTGCCAGCAGCCTCCAGGGGAGCTCTGGGGCCAACGTCCTGACTTTC.

The chain combines TRBV18 with TRBJ2-1; D is ambiguous. V lost 0 bases and J 0 bases, leaving 9 bases between the germline ends. This CDR3 comprises 16 residues. Germline CDR1 reads KGHSH; CDR2 reads LQKENI. The CDR3 is CASSPPGSSSYNEQFF. In nucleotides, the CDR3 is TGTGCCAGCTCACCACCGGGCAGCAGCTCCTACAATGAGCAGTTCTTC.

Details on this clone: One end of the junction does not line up with germline, which may come from a read error. This chain uses TRBV18 with TRBJ2-1; 8 bases agree with TRBD1. The CDR3 runs 16 residues. In germline, CDR1 is KGHSH, CDR2 LQKENI. The CDR3 coding sequence is TGTGCCAGCTCACCATCCGGGACAGGCTCCAACAATGAGCAGTTCTTC. Its protein is CASSPSGTGSNNEQFF.

Details on this clone: The junction shows a germline mismatch at one end, possibly a read error. This chain uses TRBV9 with TRBJ2-1; D is possibly TRBD2 (6 bases). There are 15 residues in the CDR3. The germline gives CDR1 SGDLS, CDR2 YYNGEE. The CDR3 sequence: CASSLRGFSDNEQFF. The DNA for the CDR3 is TGTGCCAGCAGCCTTCGGGGGTTCTCCGACAATGAGCAGTTCTTC.

The V call is TRBV5-1, the J call TRBJ1-3; 10 bases are shared with TRBD1. The CDR3 runs to 16 residues. V shed 0 bases and J 5 bases; nucleotides not matched to a gene: 5. CDR1 SGHRS and CDR2 YFSETQ come from the germline V gene. The CDR3: CASSLEGDRGRNTIYF. The CDR3 DNA follows: TGCGCCAGCAGCTTGGAGGGAGACAGGGGGCGAAACACCATATATTTT.

This chain uses TRBV6-5 with TRBJ2-5, with D perhaps TRBD2 (6 bases). Trimming removed 0 bases from V and 5 bases from J, with 13 bases in between. The CDR3 is made up of 15 amino acids. Germline V gives CDR1 MNHEY, CDR2 SVGAGI. The CDR3 bases are TGTGCCAGCAGTTACTCGTCCGAAGGGAGGGAGACCCAGTACTTC. This gives the protein CASSYSSEGRETQYF.

The CDR3 reads CASRKSSYEQYF. The CDR3 DNA sequence: TGTGCCAGCAGGAAGAGCTCCTACGAGCAGTACTTC. This chain joins TRBV25-1 and TRBJ2-7; no clear D gene. V shed 6 bases and J shed 0 bases, with 6 bases lying between them. Germline CDR1 is MGHDK and CDR2 is SYGVNS. The CDR3 loop spans 12 amino acids.

The V call is TRBV19, the J call TRBJ1-2; no firm D call. Trimming took off 5 bases at V and 7 bases at J, with 11 bases between the two ends. The length of the CDR3 is 12 residues. Germline CDR1 LNHDA, CDR2 SQIVND (reference sequence). This CDR3 reads CASSHIRGGYTF. CDR3 coding DNA: TGTGCCAGTAGTCATATTCGAGGTGGCTACACCTTC.